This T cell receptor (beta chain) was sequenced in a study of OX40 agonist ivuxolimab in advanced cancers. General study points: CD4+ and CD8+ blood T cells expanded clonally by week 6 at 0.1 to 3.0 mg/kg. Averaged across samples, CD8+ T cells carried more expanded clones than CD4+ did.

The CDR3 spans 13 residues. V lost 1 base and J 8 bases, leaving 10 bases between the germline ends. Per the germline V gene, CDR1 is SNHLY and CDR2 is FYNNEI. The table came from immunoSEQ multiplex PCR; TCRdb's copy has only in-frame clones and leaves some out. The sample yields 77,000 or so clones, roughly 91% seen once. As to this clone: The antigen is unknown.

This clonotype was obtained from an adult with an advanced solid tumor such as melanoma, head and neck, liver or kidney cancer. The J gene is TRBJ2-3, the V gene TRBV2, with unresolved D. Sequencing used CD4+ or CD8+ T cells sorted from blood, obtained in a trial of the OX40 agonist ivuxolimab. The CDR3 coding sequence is TGTGCCAGCAGTGAAGGGATTGAGGTTACGCAGTATTTT. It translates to CASSEGIEVTQYF.